This passage covers 5 T cell receptor beta chains from one sample sequenced in a study of blood T cell repertoires in COVID-19. TCRdb keeps only in-frame clones here, not all; method: immunoSEQ multiplex PCR. The table has about 250,000 clones, about 80% seen once. Sequencing was performed on peripheral blood. Every receptor here comes from a man of 80 years or more with acute or convalescent COVID-19.

The chain recombines TRBV18 with TRBJ2-3, with 11 bases fitting TRBD2. V gave up 0 bases and J gave up 2 bases; unmatched junction bases: 10. The germline CDR1 and CDR2 sequences are KGHSH and LQKENI. The CDR3 is 19 residues long. The chain's CDR3 is CASSPPGLAGGGITDTQYF. The CDR3 bases are TGTGCCAGCTCACCACCGGGTCTAGCGGGAGGCGGTATCACAGATACGCAGTATTTT.

V usage is TRBV27 and J usage is TRBJ2-1; D might be TRBD2 (6 bases). The V and J ends lost 6 bases and 4 bases respectively, with 13 bases between them. Per the germline V gene, CDR1 is MNHEY and CDR2 is SMNVEV (reference sequence). The CDR3 totals 14 residues. CDR3 coding DNA: TGTGCCAGCAGCCACCCGGAGGGGTACAATGAGCAGTTCTTC. Encoded protein: CASSHPEGYNEQFF.

This chain links TRBV28 with TRBJ1-6; 10 bases are shared with TRBD1. V lost 3 bases, J lost 0 bases, and 5 bases stayed unmatched. Germline lookup yields CDR1 MDHEN and CDR2 SYDVKM. CDR3 length: 18 amino acids. In DNA, the CDR3 is TGTGCCAGCAGTTTCGGACAGGGGGACAGCTCCTATAATTCACCCCTCCACTTT. Its translation is CASSFGQGDSSYNSPLHF.

The chain has TRBV4-2 and TRBJ2-3; perhaps TRBD2 as D (5 bases). The CDR3 extends over 13 amino acids. Germline V gene data show CDR1 as LGHNA and CDR2 as YNFKEQ. V lost 4 bases and J lost 4, with 9 bases in between. The CDR3 nucleotides are TGTGCCAGCAGCCGGACTGGCCCAGATACGCAGTATTTT. This translates into CASSRTGPDTQYF.

Turning to this clone: The identical CDR3 is also encoded by other nucleotide sequences in the sample. The gene calls are TRBV30 and TRBJ1-6, with D perhaps matching TRBD1 (6 bases). V was clipped by 0 bases and J by 4 bases, with 7 bases between them. Per the germline V gene, CDR1 is GTSNPN and CDR2 is SVGIG (reference sequence). The CDR3 spans 14 residues. In nucleotides, the CDR3 is TGTGCCTGGAGTGTGGACAGTTATAATTCACCCCTCCACTTT. This translates into CAWSVDSYNSPLHF.